This T cell receptor (beta chain) was recorded in a study of T cells after yellow fever vaccination. CDR3 length: 15 amino acids. From germline, CDR1 is SGHTA and CDR2 FQGNSA. V dropped 4 bases and J dropped 3; count of bases not matched to a gene: 7. This clonotype was recorded a few times. Its specificity is not known. Study results and caveats: Researchers noted that a small share of clonotypes showed up in both CD4 and CD8 compartments.

TCRdb re-derived calls from the 5' RACE reads in MiXCR, one entry per CDR3 protein. The sample has 200,000 to 300,000 distinct CDR3 sequences, about 3.5% seen once. The V call is TRBV7-2, the J call TRBJ2-3; 7 bases agree with TRBD2. Source: PBMCs, taken 15 days after the yellow fever booster vaccination. The origin of this receptor is a man between 18 and 35 years old who received the YFV17D yellow fever vaccine. The CDR3 DNA sequence: TGTGCCAGCAGCTCCATGGGAGGGAGGACAGATACGCAGTATTTT. Translation gives CASSSMGGRTDTQYF.